Sequencing of this T cell receptor (beta chain) was carried out in a study of tumor and adjacent non-tumor tissue in lung cancer. The library came from three nested PCR rounds adapted from ARM-PCR protocols. TCRdb independently ran MiXCR on the multiplex PCR reads; one entry per CDR3 protein. The sample carries 100,000 to 150,000 distinct CDR3 sequences, approximately 66% recorded once. General study results and limits: TCR diversity was significantly greater in tumor than normal lung tissue.

RNA was extracted from bulk tissue without any cell sorting. With 1 base removed from V and 7 bases from J, the gap between germline ends came to 7 bases. Germline V CDR1 and CDR2: DFQATT, SNEGSKA (reference sequence). The CDR3 contains 12 residues. This clonotype showed up just a few times. Its antigen is unidentified. Sample: lung tumor tissue. The chain is built from TRBV20-1 and TRBJ2-2; D gene unclear. The TCR comes from a man younger than 45 with non-small cell lung cancer. The CDR3 is CSARAFRGELFF. Written as DNA, the CDR3 is TGCAGTGCTAGAGCGTTTCGCGGGGAGCTGTTTTTT.